This T cell receptor beta chain was observed in a study of blood T cell repertoires in COVID-19. Study background: There were acute and convalescent COVID-19 samples, and they came from the United States, Italy and Spain. Sources were T cells, B-cell-depleted T cells, or PBMCs; the material itself was cDNA or gDNA.

The V gene's germline CDR1 is MGHDK and CDR2 SYGVNS. This CDR3 spans 12 amino acids. V was pared by 6 bases and J by 2 bases, with 7 bases between. How the authors handled the data: The authors estimated nucleated cell counts from reference gene primer amplification. Only in-frame clones appear in the TCRdb table, and some are missing; sequencing was by immunoSEQ multiplex PCR. Clone size and the V and J calls come from that table; the DNA yielded D and trimming. The data contain some 270,000 clones, roughly 88% of them singletons. Specimen: peripheral blood. This sequence joins TRBV25-1 and TRBJ1-1; no definite D call. The source of this sequence is a woman aged 70 to 79 with acute or convalescent COVID-19. As DNA, the CDR3 is TGTGCCAGCAGACACAGTAACACTGAAGCTTTCTTT. As protein: CASRHSNTEAFF.